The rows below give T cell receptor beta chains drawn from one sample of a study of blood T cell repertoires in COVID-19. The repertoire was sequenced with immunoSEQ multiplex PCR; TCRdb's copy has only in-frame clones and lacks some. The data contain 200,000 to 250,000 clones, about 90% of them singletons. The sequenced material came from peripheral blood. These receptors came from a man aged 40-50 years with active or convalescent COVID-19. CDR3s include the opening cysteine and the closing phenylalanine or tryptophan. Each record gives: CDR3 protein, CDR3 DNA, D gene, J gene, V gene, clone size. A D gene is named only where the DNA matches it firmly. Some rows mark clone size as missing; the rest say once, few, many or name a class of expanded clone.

CASSLVAGAGDEQFF,TGCGCCAGCAGCTTGGTAGCGGGAGCGGGCGATGAGCAGTTCTTC,TRBD2,TRBJ2-1,TRBV5-1,NA
CASSPASGITYEQYF,TGTGCCAGCAGCCCCGCCTCCGGGATAACCTACGAGCAGTACTTC,NA,TRBJ2-7,TRBV3-1/TRBV3-2,NA
CASSPLSPSFYNEQFF,TGTGCCAGCAGCCCCCTCAGTCCCTCATTCTACAATGAGCAGTTCTTC,NA,TRBJ2-1,TRBV11-2,NA
CASSVGLAGGYNEQFF,TGTGCCAGCAGTGTGGGACTAGCGGGGGGTTACAATGAGCAGTTCTTC,TRBD2,TRBJ2-1,TRBV6-2/TRBV6-3,many
CASSTGTSGRNEQFF,TGTGCCAGTAGTACTGGGACTAGCGGGAGGAATGAGCAGTTCTTC,TRBD2,TRBJ2-1,TRBV19,NA
CASSQDPGGGYEQYF,TGCGCCAGCAGCCAAGATCCCGGGGGGGGTTACGAGCAGTACTTC,TRBD2,TRBJ2-7,TRBV4-1,once
CASSFGDTEAFF,TGTGCCAGCAGCTTCGGGGACACTGAAGCTTTCTTT,NA,TRBJ1-1,TRBV5-6,NA
CASSVQGPGELFF,TGTGCCAGCAGCGTGCAGGGCCCCGGGGAGCTGTTTTTT,NA,TRBJ2-2,TRBV9,NA
CASRGDRTYEQYF,TGTGCCAGCAGAGGGGACAGGACCTACGAGCAGTACTTC,TRBD1,TRBJ2-7,TRBV5-4,NA
CASSWGVNTEAFF,TGTGCCAGCAGTTGGGGGGTGAACACTGAAGCTTTCTTT,NA,TRBJ1-1,TRBV27,NA
CASSFFAEGILDNEQFF,TGTGCCAGCAGCTTTTTCGCAGAGGGTATTCTGGACAATGAGCAGTTCTTC,NA,TRBJ2-1,TRBV7-6,NA